This TCR beta chain appears in the sequencing data of a study of blood T cell repertoires in COVID-19. TCRdb's copy holds only in-frame clones and misses some; the assay was immunoSEQ multiplex PCR. The table lists about 470,000 clones, approximately 90% of them singletons. The CDR3 sequence is 14 residues long. CDR1 and CDR2 (germline): ENHRY, SYGVKD. V was shortened by 7 bases and J by 0 bases, with 12 bases between the two germline ends. The sample was PBMCs or T cells enriched from blood (not recorded which). This TCR was recovered from a young woman who had recovered from COVID-19. The J gene is TRBJ1-1, the V gene TRBV10-3, with a tentative D call TRBD1 (6 bases). CDR3 sequence: CAIKSTGLNTEAFF. The CDR3 region has the DNA TGTGCCATCAAATCCACAGGGTTGAACACTGAAGCTTTCTTT.